Included here is one T cell receptor beta chain sequence, with context. The entry originates in a study of shared clonotypes between healthy human individuals. The wider study: The study used three CD4 naive, three CD4 memory, two CD8 naive and one CD8 memory plate per donor.

Every subset had its genomic DNA shared out evenly among several immunoSEQ plates. Profiled with immunoSEQ multiplex PCR; TCRdb holds only in-frame clones, not every one. Here the sample spans roughly 2,500,000 clones, 90% to 95% being singletons. The V segment lost 3 bases and the J segment 10 bases; nucleotides outside the gene matches: 9. Germline V gives CDR1 SGHDT, CDR2 YYEEEE. The CDR3 sequence is 13 residues long. Donors were healthy HIV-negative adults without recent acute infections or vaccinations. This chain links TRBV5-6 with TRBJ1-1; 7 bases line up with TRBD1. The clonotype originates from a young man in good health. Some clones in this sample may be carry-over from other donors' samples. Sequencing was done on a sample of naive CD4+ T cells from PBMCs. As to subset: CD45RA+ positively selected. The CDR3 here is CASSSSGGLGAFF. The DNA of the CDR3 is TGTGCCAGCAGCTCTTCAGGGGGATTAGGAGCTTTCTTT.